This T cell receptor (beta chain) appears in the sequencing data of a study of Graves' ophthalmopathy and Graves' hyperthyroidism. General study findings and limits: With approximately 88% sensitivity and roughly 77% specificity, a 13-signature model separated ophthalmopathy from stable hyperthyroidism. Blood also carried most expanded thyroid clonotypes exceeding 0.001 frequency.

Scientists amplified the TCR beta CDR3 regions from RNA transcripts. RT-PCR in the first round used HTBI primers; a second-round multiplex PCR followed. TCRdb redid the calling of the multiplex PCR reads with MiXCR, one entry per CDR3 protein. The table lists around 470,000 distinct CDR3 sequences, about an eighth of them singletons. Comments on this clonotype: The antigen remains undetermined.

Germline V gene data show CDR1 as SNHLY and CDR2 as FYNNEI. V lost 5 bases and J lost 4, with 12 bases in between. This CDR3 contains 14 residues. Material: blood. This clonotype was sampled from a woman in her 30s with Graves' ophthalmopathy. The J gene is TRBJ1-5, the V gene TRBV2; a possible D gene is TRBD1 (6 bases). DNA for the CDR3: TGTGCCAGCAGTTACACAGGGTATAATCAGCCCCAGCATTTT. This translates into CASSYTGYNQPQHF.